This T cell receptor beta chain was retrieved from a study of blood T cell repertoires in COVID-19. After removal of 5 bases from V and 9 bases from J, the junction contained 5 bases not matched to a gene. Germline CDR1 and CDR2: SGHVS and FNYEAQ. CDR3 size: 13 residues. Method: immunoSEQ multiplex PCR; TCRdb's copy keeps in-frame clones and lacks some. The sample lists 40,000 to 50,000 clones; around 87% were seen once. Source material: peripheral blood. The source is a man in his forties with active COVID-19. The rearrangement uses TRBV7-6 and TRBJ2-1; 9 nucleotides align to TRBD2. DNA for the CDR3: TGTGCCAGCAGCCTGGGACTAGCCGGTGAGCAGTTCTTC. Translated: CASSLGLAGEQFF.